This TCR beta chain was sequenced during a study of blood T cell repertoires in COVID-19. This clone has a handful of counts. The data were produced by immunoSEQ multiplex PCR, yet TCRdb's version contains in-frame clones alone and is incomplete. Of hundreds of thousands of clones listed, about 83% are singletons. The germline V gene encodes CDR1 SGHDN and CDR2 FVKESK. V was pared by 3 bases and J by 7 bases, with 13 bases between. CDR3 size: 15 residues. The sequencing input was peripheral blood. The gene calls are TRBV14 and TRBJ1-6, with D tentatively TRBD1 (6 bases). The clonotype comes from a woman in her thirties or forties with active or convalescent COVID-19. The DNA of the CDR3 is TGTGCCAGCAGCCAGGGGGCTCAAGGGAATTCACCCCTCCACTTT. This translates into CASSQGAQGNSPLHF.